The present entry profiles one T cell receptor beta chain with its context. TCRdb keeps only in-frame clones here, not all; method: immunoSEQ multiplex PCR. The sample has 2 million to 2.5 million clones, 85% to 95% seen once. The data were obtained in a study of shared clonotypes between healthy human individuals. Overall study: The study enrolled a couple of women and three men aged 18 to 49.

The CDR3 loop spans 14 amino acids. Germline CDR1 is SQVTM and CDR2 is ANQGSEA. V was shortened by 7 bases and J by 2 bases, with 15 bases between the two germline ends. Sequencing input: naive CD4+ T cells from PBMCs. The subset denotes: CD45RA+ positively selected. The sequence was collected from a man between 18 and 29 years old in good health. Some clones in this sample may be carry-over from other donors' samples. This chain joins TRBV29-1 and TRBJ2-1; D unresolved. Written as DNA, the CDR3 is TGCAGCGCAACCTTGGTCTTACCCTACAATGAGCAGTTCTTC. This gives the protein CSATLVLPYNEQFF.